The rows below give T cell receptor beta chains drawn from one sample of a study of T cells in localized non-small cell lung cancer. This table comes from immunoSEQ multiplex PCR, and its TCRdb copy is limited to in-frame clones, with some not included. The sample holds about 72,000 clones; 70% to 85% are singletons and the top ten take 1% to 1.5%. The specimen was peripheral blood, collected before any cancer treatment. The source is a female donor older than 55 with stage I lung adenocarcinoma. Each CDR3 is given with its conserved first and last residue. Fields, in order: J gene, V gene, D gene, clone size, CDR3 protein, CDR3 DNA. D genes are given only for firm matches. Clone size is shown for a subset of rows, as once, few, many or a class of expanded clone.

TRBJ2-1 | TRBV11-2 | TRBD2 | . | CASSFSSGSQDEQFF | TGTGCCAGCAGCTTCTCTAGCGGGAGTCAGGATGAGCAGTTCTTC
TRBJ2-3 | TRBV9 | . | . | CASSPGAVFGDTQYF | TGTGCCAGCAGCCCCGGAGCAGTGTTTGGAGATACGCAGTATTTT
TRBJ2-1 | TRBV2 | TRBD1 | . | CASNAEGQGFGEQFF | TGTGCCAGCAACGCGGAGGGACAGGGTTTTGGTGAGCAGTTCTTC
TRBJ1-2 | TRBV4-3 | TRBD1 | once | CASSQRTGDGYTF | TGCGCCAGCAGCCAAAGGACAGGGGATGGCTACACCTTC
TRBJ1-1 | TRBV15 | . | . | CATSTPATGGTEAFF | TGTGCCACCAGCACCCCTGCAACCGGGGGTACTGAAGCTTTCTTT
TRBJ1-1 | TRBV10-3 | TRBD1 | . | CAISLRQGPTEAFF | TGTGCCATCAGCCTAAGACAGGGACCCACTGAAGCTTTCTTT
TRBJ2-5 | TRBV5-1 | TRBD2 | few | CASSLGPSGQETQYF | TGCGCCAGCAGTCTTGGCCCTAGCGGACAAGAGACCCAGTACTTC
TRBJ1-2 | TRBV2 | TRBD1 | . | CASAGQGAYYGYTF | TGTGCCAGCGCCGGACAGGGGGCGTACTATGGCTACACCTTC
TRBJ2-7 | TRBV19 | TRBD2 | . | CASSPLAGGPYEQYF | TGTGCCAGTAGTCCCCTGGCGGGAGGACCCTACGAGCAGTACTTC
TRBJ1-2 | TRBV4-2 | . | . | CASSQIGQGPYGYTF | TGTGCCAGCAGCCAAATCGGTCAGGGCCCCTATGGCTACACCTTC
TRBJ1-5 | TRBV6-5 | TRBD1 | . | CASRTTGISNQPQHF | TGTGCCAGCAGGACGACAGGGATTAGCAATCAGCCCCAGCATTTT
TRBJ2-3 | TRBV5-6 | TRBD2 | . | CASSRTNGRPDTQYF | TGTGCCAGCAGCCGGACTAACGGGAGGCCAGATACGCAGTATTTT
TRBJ1-1 | TRBV5-6 | . | few | CASSNSVMNTEAFF | TGTGCCAGCAGCAACAGCGTGATGAACACTGAAGCTTTCTTT
TRBJ1-3 | TRBV28 | TRBD1 | . | CASSPSTGQGSGNTIYF | TGTGCCAGCAGTCCGTCGACGGGACAGGGCTCTGGAAACACCATATATTTT
TRBJ2-2 | TRBV5-4 | . | . | CASSLGLGDTGELFF | TGTGCCAGCAGTCTGGGCCTGGGGGACACCGGGGAGCTGTTTTTT
TRBJ1-1 | TRBV5-1 | . | . | CASSLVPGMNTEAFF | TGCGCCAGCAGCTTGGTCCCCGGGATGAACACTGAAGCTTTCTTT
TRBJ2-5 | TRBV5-4 | TRBD2 | . | CASSPGGLAKATQYF | TGTGCCAGCAGCCCCGGAGGACTAGCTAAGGCGACCCAGTACTTC
TRBJ1-6 | TRBV2 | . | . | CASSWGHWNNSPLHF | TGTGCCAGCAGTTGGGGGCATTGGAATAATTCACCCCTCCACTTT
TRBJ2-7 | TRBV4-2 | . | . | CASSQGASGYEQYF | TGTGCCAGCAGCCAAGGTGCCAGCGGGTACGAGCAGTACTTC
TRBJ2-2 | TRBV15 | TRBD1 | . | CATSRVGTGNTGELFF | TGTGCCACCAGCAGAGTTGGGACAGGGAACACCGGGGAGCTGTTTTTT
TRBJ2-2 | TRBV4-2 | . | . | CASSQREYTGELFF | TGTGCCAGCAGTCAACGGGAGTACACCGGGGAGCTGTTTTTT
TRBJ2-4 | TRBV5-1 | . | . | CASSLGGRAENIQYF | TGCGCCAGCAGCTTGGGTGGCAGGGCAGAAAACATTCAGTACTTC
TRBJ1-4 | TRBV5-1 | TRBD1 | . | CASSLTGDGEKLFF | TGCGCCAGCAGCCTGACAGGGGATGGTGAAAAACTGTTTTTT
TRBJ2-3 | TRBV9 | . | . | CASSVGEGTTDTQYF | TGTGCCAGCAGCGTAGGTGAGGGGACAACAGATACGCAGTATTTT
TRBJ2-1 | TRBV27 | . | few | CASSFFGGEQFF | TGTGCCAGCAGTTTTTTCGGTGGTGAGCAGTTCTTC
TRBJ1-6 | TRBV5-6 | TRBD1 | . | CASSPGTGANSPLHF | TGTGCCAGCAGCCCCGGGACAGGGGCTAATTCACCCCTCCACTTT
TRBJ2-2 | TRBV7-2 | . | once | CASSSEAETGNTGELFF | TGTGCCAGCAGCTCAGAAGCCGAGACAGGGAACACCGGGGAGCTGTTTTTT
TRBJ1-6 | TRBV19 | TRBD1 | . | CASSISLGTGNSPLHF | TGTGCCAGTAGTATATCTCTTGGGACAGGGAATTCACCCCTCCACTTT
TRBJ1-5 | TRBV4-1 | . | . | CASSQDPGSAWQPQHF | TGCGCCAGCAGCCAAGATCCTGGGTCCGCCTGGCAGCCCCAGCATTTT
TRBJ1-2 | TRBV6-5 | . | . | CASTQGQHYGYTF | TGTGCCAGCACCCAAGGACAGCACTATGGCTACACCTTC
TRBJ2-2 | TRBV4-2 | TRBD2 | . | CASSPSVPGGRELFF | TGTGCCAGCAGCCCTTCTGTCCCGGGAGGGAGGGAGCTGTTTTTT
TRBJ2-1 | TRBV28 | TRBD1 | . | CASSPGTASYNEQFF | TGTGCCAGCAGTCCCGGGACAGCCTCCTACAATGAGCAGTTCTTC
TRBJ2-5 | TRBV5-1 | TRBD1 | . | CASSGGQPQETQYF | TGCGCCAGCAGCGGGGGACAGCCCCAAGAGACCCAGTACTTC
TRBJ1-6 | TRBV11-3 | . | . | CASSPRRGGTSVLHF | TGTGCCAGCAGCCCCCGCCGGGGCGGGACTTCAGTCCTCCACTTT
TRBJ1-6 | TRBV7-9 | . | once | CASSSWYGSLHF | TGTGCCAGCAGCTCCTGGTATGGGTCCCTCCACTTT
TRBJ2-3 | TRBV7-2 | TRBD2 | . | CASSYLGLAGDTQYF | TGTGCCAGCAGTTACCTCGGACTAGCGGGAGATACGCAGTATTTT
TRBJ2-3 | TRBV20-1 | . | . | CSAGVQDTQYF | TGCAGTGCAGGAGTTCAAGATACGCAGTATTTT
TRBJ1-1 | TRBV27 | . | few | CASSLRTGEAFF | TGTGCCAGCAGTTTAAGAACGGGAGAAGCTTTCTTT
TRBJ1-1 | TRBV2 | TRBD1 | . | CASSEPDRGTEAFF | TGTGCCAGCAGTGAACCCGACAGGGGCACTGAAGCTTTCTTT
TRBJ1-6 | TRBV5-1 | TRBD1 | . | CASSLGQGLHSPLHF | TGCGCCAGCAGCTTGGGACAGGGGCTCCATTCACCCCTCCACTTT
TRBJ1-6 | TRBV5-1 | . | . | CASSLDRLPSPLHF | TGCGCCAGCAGCTTAGACCGATTACCTTCACCCCTCCACTTT
TRBJ1-4 | TRBV29-1 | TRBD1 | once | CSVALGQGVGEKLFF | TGCAGCGTTGCGCTCGGACAGGGGGTTGGAGAAAAACTGTTTTTT
TRBJ1-2 | TRBV6-5 | . | . | CASSTREANYGYTF | TGTGCCAGCAGTACCCGGGAGGCTAACTATGGCTACACCTTC
TRBJ2-5 | TRBV7-6 | TRBD2 | once | CASSIGTSTRETQYF | TGTGCCAGCAGCATTGGGACTAGTACTCGGGAGACCCAGTACTTC
TRBJ2-2 | TRBV6-1 | . | . | CASSATRYTGELFF | TGTGCCAGCAGTGCGACTAGATACACCGGGGAGCTGTTTTTT
TRBJ2-3 | TRBV19 | TRBD2 | . | CASSILTSGGAGDTQYF | TGTGCCAGTAGTATCCTGACTAGCGGGGGGGCGGGAGATACGCAGTATTTT
TRBJ1-3 | TRBV10-3 | . | . | CAISESRGISGNTIYF | TGTGCCATCAGTGAGTCAAGGGGAATATCTGGAAACACCATATATTTT
TRBJ1-4 | TRBV6-5 | . | . | CASSYRHDEKLFF | TGTGCCAGCAGTTATCGACACGATGAAAAACTGTTTTTT
TRBJ2-5 | TRBV2 | TRBD2 | once | CASSPRTSGAQETQYF | TGTGCCAGCAGTCCCCGGACTAGCGGGGCCCAAGAGACCCAGTACTTC
TRBJ2-1 | TRBV5-6 | . | . | CASSLEPYSYNEQFF | TGTGCCAGCAGCTTGGAGCCTTACTCCTACAATGAGCAGTTCTTC
TRBJ1-4 | TRBV28 | . | . | CASSLLLGAGEKLFF | TGTGCCAGCAGTTTATTATTAGGGGCGGGTGAAAAACTGTTTTTT
TRBJ1-1 | TRBV6-5 | . | . | CASSYGENTEAFF | TGTGCCAGCAGTTACGGGGAGAACACTGAAGCTTTCTTT
TRBJ1-6 | TRBV10-2 | TRBD1 | . | CASRRDRESPLHF | TGCGCCAGCAGAAGGGACAGGGAATCACCCCTCCACTTT
TRBJ1-1 | TRBV5-1 | . | few | CASRTGPQNTEAFF | TGCGCCAGCAGGACGGGACCGCAGAACACTGAAGCTTTCTTT